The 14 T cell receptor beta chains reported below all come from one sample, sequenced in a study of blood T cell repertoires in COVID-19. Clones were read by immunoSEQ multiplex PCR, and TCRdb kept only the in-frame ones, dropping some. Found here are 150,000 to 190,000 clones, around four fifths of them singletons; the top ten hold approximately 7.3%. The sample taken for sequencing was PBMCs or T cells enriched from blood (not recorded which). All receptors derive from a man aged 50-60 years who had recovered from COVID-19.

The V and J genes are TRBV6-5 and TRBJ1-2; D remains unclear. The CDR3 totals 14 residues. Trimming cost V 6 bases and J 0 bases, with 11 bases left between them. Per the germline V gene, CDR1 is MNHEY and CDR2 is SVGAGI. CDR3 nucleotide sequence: TGTGCCAGCAGGCCGCCGGGATCTAACTATGGCTACACCTTC. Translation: CASRPPGSNYGYTF.

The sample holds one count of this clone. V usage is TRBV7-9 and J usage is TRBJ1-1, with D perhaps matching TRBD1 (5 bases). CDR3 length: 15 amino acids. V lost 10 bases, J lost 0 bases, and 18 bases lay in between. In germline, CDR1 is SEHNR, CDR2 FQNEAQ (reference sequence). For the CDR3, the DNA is TGTGCCACCACCGCAACAGGTAACTTGAACACTGAAGCTTTCTTT. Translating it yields CATTATGNLNTEAFF.

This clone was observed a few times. CDR3 sequence (DNA): TGTGCCAGCAACCCACAGGGGGCTGTCGACACTGAAGCTTTCTTT. It specifies CASNPQGAVDTEAFF. The genes are TRBV2 and TRBJ1-1; 9 positions match TRBD1. The J segment lost 3 bases and the V segment lost 7 bases, leaving 9 bases of the junction unmatched. This CDR3 region has 15 residues. Germline CDR1 reads SNHLY; CDR2 reads FYNNEI.

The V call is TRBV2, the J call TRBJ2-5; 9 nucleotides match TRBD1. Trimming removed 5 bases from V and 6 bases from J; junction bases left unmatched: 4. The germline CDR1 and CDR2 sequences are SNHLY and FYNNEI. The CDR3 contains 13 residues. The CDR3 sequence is CASSSGQGKTQYF. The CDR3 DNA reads TGTGCCAGCAGTTCCGGACAGGGGAAGACCCAGTACTTC. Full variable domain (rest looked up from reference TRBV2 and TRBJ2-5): EPEVTQTPSHQVTQMGQEVILRCVPISNHLYFYWYRQILGQKVEFLVSFYNNEISEKSEIFDDQFSVERPDGSNFTLKIRSTKLEDSAMYFCASSSGQGKTQYFGPGTRLLVL.

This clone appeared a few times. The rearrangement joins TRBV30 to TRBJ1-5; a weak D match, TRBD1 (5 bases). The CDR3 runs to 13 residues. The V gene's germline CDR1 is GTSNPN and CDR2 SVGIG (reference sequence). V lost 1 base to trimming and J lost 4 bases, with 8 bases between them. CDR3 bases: TGTGCCTGGAGTGGGGCAGGGAATCAGCCCCAGCATTTT. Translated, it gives CAWSGAGNQPQHF.

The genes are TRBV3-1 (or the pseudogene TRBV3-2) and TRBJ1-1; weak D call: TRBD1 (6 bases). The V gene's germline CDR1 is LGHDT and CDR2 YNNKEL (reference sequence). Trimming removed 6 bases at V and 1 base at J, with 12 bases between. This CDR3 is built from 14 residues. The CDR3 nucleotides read TGTGCCAGCAGGGGGCCCAGGGGGAACACTGAAGCTTTCTTT. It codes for CASRGPRGNTEAFF.

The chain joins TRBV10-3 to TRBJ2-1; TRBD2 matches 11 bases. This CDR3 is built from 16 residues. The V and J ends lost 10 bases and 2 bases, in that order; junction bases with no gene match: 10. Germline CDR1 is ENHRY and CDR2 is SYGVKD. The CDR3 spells CATNPTSGGTYNEQFF. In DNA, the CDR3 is TGTGCCACCAATCCTACTAGCGGGGGAACCTACAATGAGCAGTTCTTC.

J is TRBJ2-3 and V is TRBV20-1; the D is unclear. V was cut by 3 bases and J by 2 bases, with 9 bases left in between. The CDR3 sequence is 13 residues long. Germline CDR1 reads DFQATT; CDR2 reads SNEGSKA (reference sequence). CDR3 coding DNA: TGCAGTGCTAGTCGCCGACTCACAGATACGCAGTATTTT. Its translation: CSASRRLTDTQYF.

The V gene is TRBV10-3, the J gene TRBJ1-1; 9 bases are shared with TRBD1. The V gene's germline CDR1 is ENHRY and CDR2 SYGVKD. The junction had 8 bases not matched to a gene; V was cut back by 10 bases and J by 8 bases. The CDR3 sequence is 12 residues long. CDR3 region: CATRDREMEAFF. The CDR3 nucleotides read TGTGCCACACGGGACAGGGAAATGGAAGCTTTCTTT.

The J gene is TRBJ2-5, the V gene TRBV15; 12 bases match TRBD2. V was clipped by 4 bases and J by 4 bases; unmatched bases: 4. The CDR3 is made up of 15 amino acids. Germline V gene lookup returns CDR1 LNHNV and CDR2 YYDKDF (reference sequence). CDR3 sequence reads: CATSNLAGGSETQYF. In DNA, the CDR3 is TGTGCCACCAGCAACCTAGCGGGGGGGTCAGAGACCCAGTACTTC.

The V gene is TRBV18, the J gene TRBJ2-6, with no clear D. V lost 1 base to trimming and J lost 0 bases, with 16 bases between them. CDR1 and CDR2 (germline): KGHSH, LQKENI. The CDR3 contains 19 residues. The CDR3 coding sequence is TGTGCCAGCTCACCACTTCCCGGTCAAATAAACTCTGGGGCCAACGTCCTGACTTTC. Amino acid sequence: CASSPLPGQINSGANVLTF.

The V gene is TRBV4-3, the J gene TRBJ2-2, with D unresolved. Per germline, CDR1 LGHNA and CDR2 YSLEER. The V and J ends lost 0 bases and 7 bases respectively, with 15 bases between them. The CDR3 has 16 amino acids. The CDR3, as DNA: TGCGCCAGCAGCCAAGATCTTGTAGTTTCGGGCGGGGAGCTGTTTTTT. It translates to CASSQDLVVSGGELFF.

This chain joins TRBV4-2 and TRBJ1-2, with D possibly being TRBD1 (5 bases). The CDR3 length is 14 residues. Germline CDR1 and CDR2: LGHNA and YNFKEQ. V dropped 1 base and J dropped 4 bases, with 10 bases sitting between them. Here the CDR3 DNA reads TGTGCCAGCAGCCAAGGTGTGGGGGGCTATGGCTACACCTTC. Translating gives CASSQGVGGYGYTF.

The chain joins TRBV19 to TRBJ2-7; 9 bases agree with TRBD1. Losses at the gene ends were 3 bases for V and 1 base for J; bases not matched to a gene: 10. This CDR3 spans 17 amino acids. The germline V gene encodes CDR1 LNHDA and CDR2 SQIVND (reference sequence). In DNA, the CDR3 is TGTGCCAGTAGTATCGGACAGGGGTTTGCCGTTTCCTACGAGCAGTACTTC. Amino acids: CASSIGQGFAVSYEQYF.